The present TCR beta chain was sequenced within a study of Graves' ophthalmopathy and Graves' hyperthyroidism. Study-wide points: Blood contained most expanded thyroid clonotypes exceeding 0.001 frequency.

Germline V gives CDR1 LGHDT, CDR2 YNNKEL (reference sequence). There are 14 residues in the CDR3. The V and J ends lost 0 bases and 4 bases respectively, with 10 bases between them. PBMCs had their origin in fresh peripheral blood (approximately 9.9 ml). Amplified TCR beta CDR3 regions were obtained using RNA transcripts as template. HTBI primers served in a first-round RT-PCR, which a second-round multiplex PCR followed. MiXCR, applied by TCRdb to the multiplex PCR reads, yields one record per CDR3 protein. The sample holds approximately 330,000 distinct CDR3 sequences; about a sixth are singletons and the top ten take about 12%. At least ten counts were recorded for this clonotype. Its antigen is not identified.

The rearrangement joins TRBV3-1 to TRBJ2-7, with no clear D. What was sequenced was peripheral blood. The receptor was derived from an adult man with Graves' ophthalmopathy. CDR3 amino acids: CASSQDFKPYEQYF. The CDR3 DNA sequence: TGTGCCAGCAGCCAAGATTTCAAGCCTTACGAGCAGTACTTC.